A selection of T cell receptor beta chains follows, all from one sample in a study of CD8 T cells in ankylosing spondylitis. TCRdb fed the 5' RACE reads into MiXCR, producing one record per CDR3 protein. This table holds roughly 490,000 distinct CDR3 sequences, about 5.4% found once. The sample was blood, either unsorted or a sorted T cell fraction (not recorded which). These receptors all stem from a male donor with ankylosing spondylitis. The conserved cysteine and the conserved F or W are not part of the CDR3 here. Clone size is stated in some rows and not others, as once, few, many or a class when expanded.

clone size: few; V gene: TRBV20-1; CDR3 length: 12; J gene: TRBJ2-5; CDR3 protein: SARDLAYQETQY
clone size: many; V gene: TRBV5-5; CDR3 length: 16; J gene: TRBJ1-2; CDR3 protein: ASSSFGQGIRANYGYT
clone size: many; V gene: TRBV20-1; CDR3 length: 11; J gene: TRBJ1-2; CDR3 protein: SAPEWTGYGYT
clone size: many; V gene: TRBV7-9; CDR3 length: 14; J gene: TRBJ2-2; CDR3 protein: ASTRLAGLNTGELF
clone size: many; V gene: TRBV7-9; CDR3 length: 15; J gene: TRBJ2-1; CDR3 protein: ASSRGLGAQGENEQF
clone size: many; V gene: TRBV27; CDR3 length: 12; J gene: TRBJ1-1; CDR3 protein: ASSSMIGGTEAF
clone size: NA; V gene: TRBV3-1; CDR3 length: 14; J gene: TRBJ2-2; CDR3 protein: ASSPWDRVTTGELF
clone size: many; V gene: TRBV7-9; CDR3 length: 13; J gene: TRBJ1-6; CDR3 protein: ASSFLDSGDSPLH
clone size: few; V gene: TRBV30; CDR3 length: 13; J gene: TRBJ2-1; CDR3 protein: AWSWLSGRGNEQF
clone size: NA; V gene: TRBV15; CDR3 length: 14; J gene: TRBJ2-3; CDR3 protein: ATRLGAGLLTDTQY
clone size: many; V gene: TRBV28; CDR3 length: 11; J gene: TRBJ2-1; CDR3 protein: ASRHYRANEQF
clone size: many; V gene: TRBV7-2; CDR3 length: 13; J gene: TRBJ2-1; CDR3 protein: ASSWTSGSFFEQF
clone size: many; V gene: TRBV10-3; CDR3 length: 11; J gene: TRBJ1-2; CDR3 protein: AISAGQNYGYT
clone size: few; V gene: TRBV20-1; CDR3 length: 8; J gene: TRBJ2-3; CDR3 protein: SASDLIQY
clone size: many; V gene: TRBV4-3; CDR3 length: 14; J gene: TRBJ2-7; CDR3 protein: ASSQDFGTDLYEQY
clone size: many; V gene: TRBV28; CDR3 length: 12; J gene: TRBJ2-5; CDR3 protein: ASSLMSFGETQY
clone size: many; V gene: TRBV29-1; CDR3 length: 11; J gene: TRBJ1-1; CDR3 protein: SVGGATNTEAF
clone size: NA; V gene: TRBV20-1; CDR3 length: 14; J gene: TRBJ2-1; CDR3 protein: SAREPGPRSYNEQF
clone size: many; V gene: TRBV7-9; CDR3 length: 12; J gene: TRBJ2-7; CDR3 protein: ASSLVTGRNEQY
clone size: NA; V gene: TRBV6-1; CDR3 length: 12; J gene: TRBJ2-3; CDR3 protein: ASARTFKTDTQY
clone size: many; V gene: TRBV29-1; CDR3 length: 11; J gene: TRBJ2-5; CDR3 protein: SGRGLALETQY
clone size: many; V gene: TRBV6-5; CDR3 length: 9; J gene: TRBJ1-2; CDR3 protein: ASSSAYGYT
clone size: NA; V gene: TRBV24-1; CDR3 length: 13; J gene: TRBJ1-2; CDR3 protein: ATSDRTWGAGGYT
clone size: many; V gene: TRBV7-2; CDR3 length: 13; J gene: TRBJ2-2; CDR3 protein: ASGTSGRAAGELF
clone size: NA; V gene: TRBV11-2; CDR3 length: 13; J gene: TRBJ2-2; CDR3 protein: ASSGSGSNTGELF
clone size: many; V gene: TRBV18; CDR3 length: 11; J gene: TRBJ2-5; CDR3 protein: ASSPHNRETQY
clone size: many; V gene: TRBV20-1; CDR3 length: 15; J gene: TRBJ2-1; CDR3 protein: SARDGTSGSFSNEQF
clone size: many; V gene: TRBV7-9; CDR3 length: 13; J gene: TRBJ1-2; CDR3 protein: ASSLEGGTNYGYT
clone size: many; V gene: TRBV5-1; CDR3 length: 12; J gene: TRBJ2-1; CDR3 protein: ASSFVGGDNEQF
clone size: many; V gene: TRBV27; CDR3 length: 12; J gene: TRBJ1-4; CDR3 protein: ASRPGGSNEKLF
clone size: many; V gene: TRBV12-3/TRBV12-4; CDR3 length: 11; J gene: TRBJ1-2; CDR3 protein: ASSTGRGYGYT
clone size: many; V gene: TRBV11-2; CDR3 length: 15; J gene: TRBJ2-1; CDR3 protein: ASSLAVLAGTYNEQF
clone size: many; V gene: TRBV20-1; CDR3 length: 13; J gene: TRBJ1-1; CDR3 protein: SARNIPGQGTEAF
clone size: NA; V gene: TRBV7-3; CDR3 length: 12; J gene: TRBJ2-1; CDR3 protein: ASSPYRVGNEQF
clone size: many; V gene: TRBV7-9; CDR3 length: 14; J gene: TRBJ1-6; CDR3 protein: ASRRQGGTYNSPLH
clone size: many; V gene: TRBV6-5; CDR3 length: 12; J gene: TRBJ2-7; CDR3 protein: ASSYARQGGEQY
clone size: many; V gene: TRBV20-1; CDR3 length: 11; J gene: TRBJ2-7; CDR3 protein: SASMAGVYEQY
clone size: few; V gene: TRBV9; CDR3 length: 14; J gene: TRBJ2-1; CDR3 protein: ASSLPGGGRFNEQF
clone size: few; V gene: TRBV6-2/TRBV6-3; CDR3 length: 14; J gene: TRBJ1-2; CDR3 protein: ASSSLYGIAGRGYT
clone size: many; V gene: TRBV5-6; CDR3 length: 13; J gene: TRBJ1-1; CDR3 protein: ASRPVGSLNTEAF
clone size: NA; V gene: TRBV28; CDR3 length: 13; J gene: TRBJ1-5; CDR3 protein: ASSLSWGSNQPQH
clone size: many; V gene: TRBV11-2; CDR3 length: 14; J gene: TRBJ2-2; CDR3 protein: ASRGRLAVLTGELF
clone size: few; V gene: TRBV10-2; CDR3 length: 12; J gene: TRBJ2-1; CDR3 protein: ASSPNYSYNEQF
clone size: many; V gene: TRBV10-3; CDR3 length: 12; J gene: TRBJ2-7; CDR3 protein: AISESGRVYEQY
clone size: many; V gene: TRBV5-5; CDR3 length: 12; J gene: TRBJ2-7; CDR3 protein: ASSHPGISYEQY
clone size: few; V gene: TRBV5-1; CDR3 length: 17; J gene: TRBJ2-6; CDR3 protein: ASSLGVGTSVSGANVLT
clone size: many; V gene: TRBV27; CDR3 length: 12; J gene: TRBJ1-6; CDR3 protein: ASSFLLDGSPLH
clone size: many; V gene: TRBV6-5; CDR3 length: 15; J gene: TRBJ1-2; CDR3 protein: ASSYSIGRAEVEGYT
clone size: many; V gene: TRBV10-3; CDR3 length: 12; J gene: TRBJ2-5; CDR3 protein: AIGVDRGSETQY
clone size: few; V gene: TRBV6-5; CDR3 length: 13; J gene: TRBJ2-1; CDR3 protein: ASSYKRGGYNEQF
clone size: many; V gene: TRBV7-6; CDR3 length: 12; J gene: TRBJ2-1; CDR3 protein: ASSFGGNGIEQF
clone size: many; V gene: TRBV4-3; CDR3 length: 13; J gene: TRBJ1-2; CDR3 protein: ASRAEAVGLYGYT
clone size: few; V gene: TRBV15; CDR3 length: 11; J gene: TRBJ2-5; CDR3 protein: ATSRDYIETQY
clone size: many; V gene: TRBV7-9; CDR3 length: 11; J gene: TRBJ2-2; CDR3 protein: ASSLREPGELF